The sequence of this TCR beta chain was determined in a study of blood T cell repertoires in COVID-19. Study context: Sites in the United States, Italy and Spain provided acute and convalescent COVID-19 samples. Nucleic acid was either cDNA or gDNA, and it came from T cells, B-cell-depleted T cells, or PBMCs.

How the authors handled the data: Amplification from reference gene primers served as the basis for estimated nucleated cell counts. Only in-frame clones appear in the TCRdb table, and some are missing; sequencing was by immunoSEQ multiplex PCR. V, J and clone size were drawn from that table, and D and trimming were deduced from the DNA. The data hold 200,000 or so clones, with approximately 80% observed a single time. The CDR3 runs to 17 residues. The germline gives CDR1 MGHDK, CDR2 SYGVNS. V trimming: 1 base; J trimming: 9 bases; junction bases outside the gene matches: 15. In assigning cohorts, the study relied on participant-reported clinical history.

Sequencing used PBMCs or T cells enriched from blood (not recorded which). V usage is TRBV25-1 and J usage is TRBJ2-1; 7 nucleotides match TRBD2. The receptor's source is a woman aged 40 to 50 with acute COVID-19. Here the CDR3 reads CASSESVGGGPTIEQFF. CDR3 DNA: TGTGCCAGCAGTGAATCGGTGGGGGGAGGGCCGACAATTGAGCAGTTCTTC.